This T cell receptor (beta chain) was captured in a study of T cells in localized non-small cell lung cancer. Study-level findings and limits: Blood T cell density predicted longer survival; adjacent-lung clonality, shorter.

The protocol was immunoSEQ multiplex PCR, while the TCRdb copy is restricted to in-frame clones and leaves out a portion. The top ten clones hold 19% of a sample with around 3,100 clones, around 22% of them seen once. CDR1 and CDR2 (germline): MDHEN, SYDVKM. V was clipped by 2 bases and J by 7 bases, with 20 bases between them. The CDR3 has 16 amino acids. This clone was observed a handful of times. The target antigen is unknown. The J gene is TRBJ1-2, the V gene TRBV28, with TRBD1 as a possible D gene (5 bases). This TCR was recovered from a man aged 35 to 69 with stage II squamous cell lung carcinoma. Sequencing was performed on lung tumor tissue, taken before any cancer treatment. The CDR3: CASSLIGASLAGGYTF. CDR3 sequence (DNA): TGTGCCAGCAGTTTAATTGGGGCCTCTCTGGCAGGTGGCTACACCTTC.